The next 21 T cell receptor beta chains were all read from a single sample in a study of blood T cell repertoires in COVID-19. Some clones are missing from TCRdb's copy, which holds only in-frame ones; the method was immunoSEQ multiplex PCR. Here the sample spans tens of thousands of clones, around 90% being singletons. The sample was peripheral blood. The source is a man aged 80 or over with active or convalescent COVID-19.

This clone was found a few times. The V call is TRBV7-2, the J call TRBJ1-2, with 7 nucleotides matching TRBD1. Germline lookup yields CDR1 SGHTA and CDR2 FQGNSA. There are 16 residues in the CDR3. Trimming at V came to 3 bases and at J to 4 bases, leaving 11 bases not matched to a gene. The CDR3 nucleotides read TGTGCCAGCAGCTTTAACCGGGACAGCCACGCCTATGGCTACACCTTC. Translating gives CASSFNRDSHAYGYTF.

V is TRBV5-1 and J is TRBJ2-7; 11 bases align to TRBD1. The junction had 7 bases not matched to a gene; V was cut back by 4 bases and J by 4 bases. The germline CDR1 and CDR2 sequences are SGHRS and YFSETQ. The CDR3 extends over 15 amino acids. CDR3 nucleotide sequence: TGCGCCAGCAGCAGGGGACAGGGGGGAATTTACGAGCAGTACGTC. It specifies CASSRGQGGIYEQYV.

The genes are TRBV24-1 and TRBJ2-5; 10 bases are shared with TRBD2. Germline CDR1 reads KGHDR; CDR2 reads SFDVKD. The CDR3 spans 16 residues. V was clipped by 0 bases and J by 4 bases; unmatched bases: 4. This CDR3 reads CATSDLVAGGAETQYF. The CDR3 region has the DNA TGTGCCACCAGTGATTTGGTAGCGGGGGGCGCAGAGACCCAGTACTTC.

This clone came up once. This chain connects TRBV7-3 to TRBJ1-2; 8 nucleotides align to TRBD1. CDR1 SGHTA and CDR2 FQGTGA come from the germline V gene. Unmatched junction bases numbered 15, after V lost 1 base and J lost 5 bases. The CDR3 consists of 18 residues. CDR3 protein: CASSLIMMAGDRRYGYTF. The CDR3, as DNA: TGTGCCAGCAGCTTAATAATGATGGCGGGGGACAGGAGATATGGCTACACCTTC.

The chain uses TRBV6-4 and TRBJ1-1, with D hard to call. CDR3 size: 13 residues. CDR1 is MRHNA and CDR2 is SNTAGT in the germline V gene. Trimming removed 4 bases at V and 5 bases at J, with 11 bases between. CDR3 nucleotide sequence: TGTGCCAGCAGTGCCGAGCCGGTTACTGAAGCTTTCTTT. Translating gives CASSAEPVTEAFF.

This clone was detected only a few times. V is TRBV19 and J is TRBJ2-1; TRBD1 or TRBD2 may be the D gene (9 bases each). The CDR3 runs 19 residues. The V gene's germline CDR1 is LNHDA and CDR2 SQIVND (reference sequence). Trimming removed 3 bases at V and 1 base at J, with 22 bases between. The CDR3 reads CASSMMTGGLAGSYNEQFF. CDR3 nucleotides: TGTGCCAGTAGTATGATGACAGGGGGGCTAGCGGGGTCCTACAATGAGCAGTTCTTC.

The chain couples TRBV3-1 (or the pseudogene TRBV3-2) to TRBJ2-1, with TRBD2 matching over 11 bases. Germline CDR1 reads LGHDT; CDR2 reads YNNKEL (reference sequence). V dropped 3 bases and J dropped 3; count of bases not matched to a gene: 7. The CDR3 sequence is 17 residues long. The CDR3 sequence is CASSQEGLAGFYNEQFF. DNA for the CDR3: TGTGCCAGCAGCCAGGAAGGACTAGCGGGTTTCTACAATGAGCAGTTCTTC.

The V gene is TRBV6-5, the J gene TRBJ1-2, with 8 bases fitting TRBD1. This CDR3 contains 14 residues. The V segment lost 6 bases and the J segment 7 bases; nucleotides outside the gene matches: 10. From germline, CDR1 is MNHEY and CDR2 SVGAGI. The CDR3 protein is CASRGRTGPTGYTF. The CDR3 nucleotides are TGTGCCAGCAGGGGGCGGACAGGGCCGACTGGCTACACCTTC.

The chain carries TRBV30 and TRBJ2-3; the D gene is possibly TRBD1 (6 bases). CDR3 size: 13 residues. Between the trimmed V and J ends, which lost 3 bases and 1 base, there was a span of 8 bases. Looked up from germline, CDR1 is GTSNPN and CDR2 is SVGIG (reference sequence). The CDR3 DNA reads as TGTGCCTGGAGCCGACAGGGCACAGATACGCAGTATTTT. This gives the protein CAWSRQGTDTQYF.

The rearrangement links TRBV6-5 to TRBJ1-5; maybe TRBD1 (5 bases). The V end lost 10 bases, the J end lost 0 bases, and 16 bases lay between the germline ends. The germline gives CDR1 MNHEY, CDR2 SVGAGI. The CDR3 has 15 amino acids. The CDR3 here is CATPGTQCSNQPQHF. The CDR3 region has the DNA TGTGCCACCCCGGGGACTCAATGTAGCAATCAGCCCCAGCATTTT.

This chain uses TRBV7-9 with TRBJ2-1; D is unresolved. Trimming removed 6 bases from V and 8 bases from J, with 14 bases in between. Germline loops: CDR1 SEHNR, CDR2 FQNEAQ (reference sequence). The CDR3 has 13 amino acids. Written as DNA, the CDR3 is TGTGCCAGCAGTTTTATTAGTCGCTATGAGCAGTTCTTC. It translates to CASSFISRYEQFF.

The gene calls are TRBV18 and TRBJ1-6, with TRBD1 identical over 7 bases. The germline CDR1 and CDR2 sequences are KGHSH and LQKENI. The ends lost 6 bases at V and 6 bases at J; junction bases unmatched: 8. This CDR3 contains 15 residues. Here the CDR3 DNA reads TGTGCCAGCTCGCGAGAGACAGGGTCTAATTCACCCCTCCACTTT. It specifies CASSRETGSNSPLHF.

The DNA of the CDR3 is TGTGCCAGCAGCTTGGATGGGACTACATTTGGAGCTTTCTTT. Encoded protein: CASSLDGTTFGAFF. This chain joins TRBV5-8 and TRBJ1-1, with a possible D match to TRBD1 (5 bases). Germline CDR1 and CDR2: SGHTS and YDEGEE. The V gene lost 0 bases and the J gene lost 10 bases, with 16 bases spanning the gap. The length of the CDR3 is 14 residues.

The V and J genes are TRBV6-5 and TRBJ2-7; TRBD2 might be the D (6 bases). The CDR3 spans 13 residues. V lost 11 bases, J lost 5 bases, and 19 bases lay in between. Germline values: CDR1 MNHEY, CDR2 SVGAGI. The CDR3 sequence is CAAREMGRHEQYV. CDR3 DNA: TGTGCCGCCCGGGAGATGGGCAGGCACGAGCAGTACGTC.

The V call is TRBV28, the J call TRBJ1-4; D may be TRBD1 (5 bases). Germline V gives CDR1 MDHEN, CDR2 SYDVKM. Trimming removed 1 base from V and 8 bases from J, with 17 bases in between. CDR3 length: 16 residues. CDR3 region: CASSLLVQGGKEKLFF. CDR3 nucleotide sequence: TGTGCCAGCAGTTTATTGGTGCAGGGTGGTAAGGAAAAACTGTTTTTT.

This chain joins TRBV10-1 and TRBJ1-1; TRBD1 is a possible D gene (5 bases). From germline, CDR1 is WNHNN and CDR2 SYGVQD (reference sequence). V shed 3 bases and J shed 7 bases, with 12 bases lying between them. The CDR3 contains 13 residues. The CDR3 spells CASSDGAAGEAFF. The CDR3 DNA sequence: TGCGCCAGCAGTGATGGGGCCGCCGGTGAAGCTTTCTTT.

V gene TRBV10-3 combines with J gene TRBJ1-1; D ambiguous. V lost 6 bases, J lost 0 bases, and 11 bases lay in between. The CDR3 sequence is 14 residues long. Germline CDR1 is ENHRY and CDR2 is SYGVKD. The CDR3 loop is CAIRDDILNTEAFF. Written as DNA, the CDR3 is TGTGCCATCAGGGATGACATATTGAACACTGAAGCTTTCTTT.

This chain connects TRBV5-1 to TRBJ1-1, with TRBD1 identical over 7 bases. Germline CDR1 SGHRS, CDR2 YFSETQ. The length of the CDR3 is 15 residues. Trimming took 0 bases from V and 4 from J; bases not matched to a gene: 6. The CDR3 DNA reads TGCGCCAGCAGCTTGGGACAGGGTGTGGGCACTGAAGCTTTCTTT. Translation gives CASSLGQGVGTEAFF.

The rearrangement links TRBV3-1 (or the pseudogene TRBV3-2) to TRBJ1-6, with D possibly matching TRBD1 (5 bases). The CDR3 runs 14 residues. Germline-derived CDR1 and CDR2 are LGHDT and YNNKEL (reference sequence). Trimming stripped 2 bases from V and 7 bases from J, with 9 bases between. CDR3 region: CASSQQGMNSPLHF. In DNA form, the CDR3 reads TGTGCCAGCAGCCAACAGGGTATGAATTCACCCCTCCACTTT.

CDR3 amino acids: CSASWQSNQPQHF. The CDR3 nucleotides are TGCAGTGCTAGTTGGCAGTCCAATCAGCCCCAGCATTTT. This chain uses TRBV20-1 with TRBJ1-5, with unresolved D. The CDR3 consists of 13 residues. V was shortened by 3 bases and J by 3 bases, with 9 bases between the two germline ends. Germline assignment: CDR1 DFQATT and CDR2 SNEGSKA (reference sequence).

The CDR3 bases are TGTGCCAGCAGGCCTAACCTGGGGGGGATGGCCCAGTACTTC. Translated: CASRPNLGGMAQYF. The chain recombines TRBV28 with TRBJ2-5; 7 nucleotides match TRBD2. Germline-derived CDR1 and CDR2 are MDHEN and SYDVKM. V lost 6 bases to trimming and J lost 9 bases; unmatched junction nucleotides: 13. The length of the CDR3 is 14 residues.